A single sample is the source of the 4 T cell receptor beta chains below, sequenced in a study. TCRdb re-called the RT-PCR reads through MiXCR, storing one row per CDR3 protein. The data contain about 680,000 distinct CDR3 sequences, 14% of them singletons. Sequencing was done on a sample of memory CD4+ T cells from blood. The receptors here all came from a female donor in good health, serving as a healthy control.

The table lists this clonotype with a few counts. J is TRBJ2-7 and V is TRBV12-3 or TRBV12-4, with D unresolved. Between the trimmed V and J ends, which lost 7 bases and 3 bases, there was a span of 10 bases. The CDR3 runs to 12 residues. DNA for the CDR3: TGTGCCAGCATAGGAAGTGGCTACGAGCAGTACTTC. Its protein is CASIGSGYEQYF.

In this sample, this clonotype turned up many times. The chain employs TRBV20-1 and TRBJ2-7; tentatively, D is TRBD1 (5 bases). The CDR3 runs 12 residues. Germline V gene sequence: CDR1 DFQATT, CDR2 SNEGSKA (reference sequence). V shed 7 bases and J shed 2 bases, with 12 bases lying between them. The CDR3, as DNA: TGCAGTGGTAAGGGGCTTACCTACGAGCAGTACTTC. Its protein is CSGKGLTYEQYF.

The CDR3 DNA follows: TGTGCCAGCAGCCAAGGGCCTAGCGGGAGTATGTACTTC. It is translated as CASSQGPSGSMYF. The chain has TRBV3-1 and TRBJ2-7, with 10 bases identical to TRBD2. The germline V gene encodes CDR1 LGHDT and CDR2 YNNKEL (reference sequence). There are 13 residues in the CDR3. J gave up 12 bases and V 1 base, and 6 bases lay outside the gene matches.

This clonotype was detected a few times. The chain joins TRBV6-2 or TRBV6-3 to TRBJ2-3, with TRBD1 identical over 7 bases. CDR3 length equals 13 residues. Germline CDR1 and CDR2: MNHEY and SVGEGT. Trimming took 7 bases from V and 5 from J; bases not matched to a gene: 6. The CDR3 protein is CASKGADRDTQYF. The CDR3 nucleotides are TGTGCCAGCAAGGGGGCAGATAGAGATACGCAGTATTTT.